This TCR beta chain stems from a study of T cell responses to AZD1222 COVID-19 vaccine. Findings of the study overall: Only six or seven AZD1222 recipients tested seropositive at baseline. Donors, mostly white British, included more females; clonal diversity was possibly underestimated. CD4 TCRs covered the whole spike, strongest at regions 160-218 and 743-854.

Concerning this clone itself: Its antigen remains unknown.

This CDR3 is 13 amino acids long. CDR1 is PRHDT, CDR2 FYEKMQ, per germline (reference sequence). Trimming stripped 5 bases from V and 6 bases from J, with 11 bases between. This table comes from immunoSEQ multiplex PCR, and its TCRdb copy is limited to in-frame clones, with some not included. Found here are nearly 90,000 clones, nearly 90% of them singletons; the top ten hold around 5.8%. The specimen comprised peripheral blood, sampled on day 0 of AZD1222 vaccination. The V call is TRBV13, the J call TRBJ2-1; D may match TRBD1 or TRBD2 (5 bases each). The TCR comes from an adult in good health. In DNA form, the CDR3 reads TGTGCCAGCAGCGGGGACGGAGCCAATGAGCAGTTCTTC. Translation gives CASSGDGANEQFF.